The 23 T cell receptor beta chains given below trace back to one sample, sequenced in a study of T cell repertoires in cytomegalovirus infection. TCRdb used MiXCR to reprocess the reads, holding one entry per CDR3 protein. The table shows about 490,000 distinct CDR3 sequences, with less than 30% occurring only once. Material: PBMCs. The receptor source for this set is a human donor in good health (CMV status not recorded). Some clones in this sample may be carry-over from other donors' samples.

The chain links TRBV19 to TRBJ1-1, with D perhaps matching TRBD1 (5 bases). V was cut by 2 bases and J by 3 bases, with 10 bases left in between. Germline-derived CDR1 and CDR2 are LNHDA and SQIVND (reference sequence). This CDR3 contains 14 residues. The DNA of the CDR3 is TGTGCCAGTAGTATAATATCCAGGGACACTGAAGCTTTCTTT. It is translated as CASSIISRDTEAFF.

A few counts support this clonotype. This chain links TRBV10-1 with TRBJ1-1; D is uncertain. The V end lost 0 bases, the J end lost 5 bases, and 10 bases lay between the germline ends. The germline V gene has CDR1 WNHNN and CDR2 SYGVQD (reference sequence). The CDR3 extends over 14 amino acids. CDR3 nucleotides: TGCGCCAGCAGTGAGTCGTTAAGTGGAACTGAAGCTTTCTTT. Its protein is CASSESLSGTEAFF.

V gene TRBV7-2 combines with J gene TRBJ2-5; 10 nucleotides align to TRBD2. V dropped 3 bases and J dropped 0; count of bases not matched to a gene: 7. The CDR3 consists of 17 residues. Germline V gene data show CDR1 as SGHTA and CDR2 as FQGNSA. The CDR3 sequence: CASSFYWTSGHQETQYF. The CDR3 DNA reads as TGTGCCAGCAGCTTTTATTGGACTAGCGGACACCAAGAGACCCAGTACTTC.

In its sample, this clonotype was seen a few times. J is TRBJ2-2 and V is TRBV12-3 or TRBV12-4, with a weak D call TRBD2 (6 bases). The CDR3 extends over 15 amino acids. V was cut by 1 base and J by 3 bases, with 9 bases left in between. The DNA for the CDR3 is TGTGCCAGCAGTTTAGGCCTAGCGCACACCGGGGAGCTGTTTTTT. Amino acids: CASSLGLAHTGELFF.

The table lists this clonotype with a few counts. The V and J genes are TRBV6-1 and TRBJ2-7, with D maybe TRBD2 (6 bases). Germline V gives CDR1 MNHNS, CDR2 SASEGT. The length of the CDR3 is 13 residues. V gave up 4 bases and J gave up 4 bases, with 11 bases separating them. The DNA of the CDR3 is TGTGCCAGCAGTGGACTAGGGGCGTACGAGCAGTACGTC. Amino acids: CASSGLGAYEQYV.

The sample holds many counts of this clonotype. This chain connects TRBV6-2 or TRBV6-3 to TRBJ2-7, with 9 bases identical to TRBD2. Germline V lookup: CDR1 MNHEY, CDR2 SVGEGT. The CDR3 contains 13 residues. After removal of 6 bases from V and 4 bases from J, the junction contained 4 bases not matched to a gene. The CDR3 DNA sequence: TGTGCCAGCAGAAGACTAGCGGAATACGAGCAGTACTTC. Translating it yields CASRRLAEYEQYF.

Only a few counts were recorded for this clonotype. This chain connects TRBV20-1 to TRBJ2-5, with a weak D call TRBD2 (6 bases). Germline loops: CDR1 DFQATT, CDR2 SNEGSKA (reference sequence). Trimming removed 6 bases at V and 5 bases at J, with 22 bases between. This CDR3 has 15 amino acids. As DNA, the CDR3 is TGCAGTGCGCCGGGACTCCTATCCCCCACTGAGACCCAGTACTTC. Its protein is CSAPGLLSPTETQYF.

The V gene is TRBV20-1, the J gene TRBJ2-5, with D unclear. V dropped 6 bases and J dropped 5 bases, with 22 bases sitting between them. CDR3 size: 15 residues. The V gene's germline CDR1 is DFQATT and CDR2 SNEGSKA (reference sequence). Written as DNA, the CDR3 is TGCAGTGCCAAACTCCACATGGCAGTTTGGGAGACCCAGTACTTC. Protein sequence: CSAKLHMAVWETQYF.

The chain joins TRBV5-4 to TRBJ2-3; D call uncertain. The germline CDR1 and CDR2 sequences are SGHNT and YYREEE (reference sequence). The CDR3 covers 15 residues. The V end was cut by 0 bases, the J end by 1 base, with 9 bases between. This CDR3 reads CASSLDGGRTDTQYF. DNA of the CDR3: TGTGCCAGCAGCTTGGACGGCGGACGCACAGATACGCAGTATTTT.

This clonotype was picked up a small number of times. The V and J genes are TRBV4-1 and TRBJ2-7, with D perhaps TRBD2 (7 bases). The ends were cut back, 0 bases at V and 6 bases at J, with 15 bases in the middle. Germline V lookup: CDR1 MGHRA, CDR2 YSYEKL. The CDR3 length is 15 residues. Here the CDR3 DNA reads TGCGCCAGCAGCCAAGAATTCCTAGGGGGGGCCGAGCAGTACGTC. The encoded protein is CASSQEFLGGAEQYV.

This chain uses TRBV29-1 with TRBJ2-5; D uncertain. Trimming stripped 4 bases from V and 2 bases from J, with 8 bases between. The CDR3 spans 12 residues. Looked up from germline, CDR1 is SQVTM and CDR2 is ANQGSEA. The CDR3 region is CSVVHGQETQYF. The CDR3 region has the DNA TGCAGCGTTGTTCACGGACAAGAGACCCAGTACTTC.

This clonotype was seen many times. V and J are TRBV7-2 and TRBJ2-5; TRBD2 matches 11 bases. The CDR3 has 15 amino acids. Germline-derived CDR1 and CDR2 are SGHTA and FQGNSA. V lost 1 base to trimming and J lost 5 bases; unmatched junction nucleotides: 3. The CDR3 nucleotides read TGTGCCAGCAGCTTAGTGGGGACTAGCGGTGAGACCCAGTACTTC. Translated, it gives CASSLVGTSGETQYF.

Many counts were recorded for this clonotype. The rearrangement joins TRBV7-2 to TRBJ1-3; D is unresolved. Germline CDR1 SGHTA, CDR2 FQGNSA. The CDR3 is made up of 14 amino acids. The germline V and J ends were trimmed by 2 bases and 3 bases, with 8 bases remaining between them. The CDR3 DNA reads TGTGCCAGCAGCTTAACGGTTCTTGGAAACACCATATATTTT. Protein: CASSLTVLGNTIYF.

V usage is TRBV19 and J usage is TRBJ1-1; no clear D gene. Trimming took 7 bases from V and 1 from J, leaving 10 bases between them. The V gene's germline CDR1 is LNHDA and CDR2 SQIVND (reference sequence). This CDR3 is built from 13 residues. The CDR3 DNA is TGTGCCAGTACCACTTACAGGAACACTGAAGCTTTCTTT. It encodes CASTTYRNTEAFF.

This clonotype was picked up many times. The chain joins TRBV4-1 to TRBJ1-6; D call uncertain. CDR1 and CDR2 from the germline V gene are MGHRA and YSYEKL. Trimming took off 1 base at V and 10 bases at J, with 11 bases between the two ends. This CDR3 is built from 14 residues. CDR3 in DNA: TGCGCCAGCAGCCAAGCGAGAGGGTTCTCACCCCTCCACTTT. Translated: CASSQARGFSPLHF.

The chain joins TRBV6-5 to TRBJ2-7; TRBD2 matches at 9 bases. The CDR3 length is 15 residues. Germline loops: CDR1 MNHEY, CDR2 SVGAGI. The junction had 7 bases not matched to a gene; V was cut back by 0 bases and J by 7 bases. CDR3 loop: CASSYSPGSGREQYF. DNA for the CDR3: TGTGCCAGCAGTTACTCCCCTGGAAGCGGGAGGGAGCAGTACTTC.

The chain combines TRBV6-5 with TRBJ2-3; D unresolved. Germline loops: CDR1 MNHEY, CDR2 SVGAGI. The CDR3 covers 15 residues. V shed 0 bases and J shed 3 bases, with 10 bases lying between them. CDR3 bases: TGTGCCAGCAGTTACTCTAGGATGCTGACAGATACGCAGTATTTT. This sequence encodes CASSYSRMLTDTQYF.

In this sample, this clonotype turned up a few times. The genes are TRBV6-6 and TRBJ2-7, with 7 bases aligning to TRBD1. The CDR3 is 15 residues long. V shed 0 bases, J shed 0 bases, and the junction held 2 bases outside the gene matches. Germline V lookup: CDR1 MNHNY, CDR2 SVGAGI (reference sequence). The CDR3 DNA is TGTGCCAGCAGTTACTCAGGGGGCCTCTCCTACGAGCAGTACGTC. Residues: CASSYSGGLSYEQYV.

There are a few counts of this clonotype. The chain employs TRBV5-4 and TRBJ2-3, with D unclear. This CDR3 spans 15 amino acids. The germline V and J ends were trimmed by 1 base and 0 bases, with 9 bases remaining between them. CDR1 and CDR2 from the germline V gene are SGHNT and YYREEE (reference sequence). CDR3 in DNA: TGTGCCAGCAGCTTGAGGCTAACGAGCACAGATACGCAGTATTTT. Its translation is CASSLRLTSTDTQYF.

This rearrangement joins TRBV29-1 to TRBJ1-3; D unclear. The CDR3 has 14 amino acids. Germline CDR1 SQVTM, CDR2 ANQGSEA. V lost 3 bases and J lost 2, with 11 bases in between. The CDR3 nucleotides are TGCAGCGTTGATCTGGGGATAGCTGGAAACACCATATATTTT. It codes for CSVDLGIAGNTIYF.

This clonotype was counted between two and nine times. V usage is TRBV6-2 or TRBV6-3 and J usage is TRBJ2-4; no clear D gene. This CDR3 has 14 amino acids. Germline V gene lookup returns CDR1 MNHEY and CDR2 SVGEGT. Trimming removed 6 bases at V and 2 bases at J, with 11 bases between. CDR3 sequence: CASSGAESKNIQYF. CDR3 nucleotides: TGTGCCAGCAGCGGCGCCGAATCCAAAAACATTCAGTACTTC.

This clonotype was counted between two and nine times. The chain employs TRBV18 and TRBJ1-5; a weak D match, TRBD1 (5 bases). Germline CDR1 is KGHSH and CDR2 is LQKENI. The CDR3 is made up of 16 amino acids. The V end was cut by 3 bases, the J end by 5 bases, with 17 bases between. The CDR3 coding sequence is TGTGCCAGCTCACCCATTGGGGGTGGTGCGGATCAGCCCCAGCATTTT. It specifies CASSPIGGGADQPQHF.

This clonotype appeared many times. This sequence joins TRBV7-9 and TRBJ2-7, with D possibly being TRBD1 or TRBD2 (6 bases each). CDR1 SEHNR and CDR2 FQNEAQ come from the germline V gene (reference sequence). The CDR3 extends over 12 amino acids. The germline V and J ends were trimmed by 11 bases and 2 bases, with 13 bases remaining between them. The CDR3 DNA reads as TGTGCCTCTGGCGGGACAACCTACGAGCAGTACGTC. Its translation is CASGGTTYEQYV.